This paragraph covers one T cell receptor (beta chain) sequence. What it binds is not known. The sample comes from a study of PD-1 blockade in classical Hodgkin lymphoma. General observations from the study: Reports described newly diagnosed patients as having lower baseline TCR diversity than healthy donors. Why repertoires differed is undefined; disease activity or prior therapy possibly contributed. Individuals who commenced nivolumab within less than 1 year of ASCT were excluded.

Time point of the sample: cycle 4 day 1 (C4D1), after six to seven weeks of nivolumab. Each of the patients experienced relapse following autologous stem cell transplantation, and their brentuximab vedotin exposure differed. The protocol was immunoSEQ multiplex PCR, while the TCRdb copy is restricted to in-frame clones and leaves out a portion. Among around 60,000 clones, roughly nine tenths were seen once, and the ten largest hold 6.5% to 9.5%. The sample here was peripheral blood mononuclear cells (PBMCs), taken before the fourth cycle of nivolumab. The source of this sequence is a human donor with classical Hodgkin lymphoma.

The CDR3 loop reads CASSIGSSGANVLTF. CDR3 sequence (DNA): TGTGCCAGTAGTATTGGAAGTTCTGGGGCCAACGTCCTGACTTTC. The chain uses TRBV19 and TRBJ2-6; D not resolved. This CDR3 has 15 residues. V dropped 3 bases and J dropped 1 base, with 7 bases sitting between them. The germline gives CDR1 LNHDA, CDR2 SQIVND (reference sequence).